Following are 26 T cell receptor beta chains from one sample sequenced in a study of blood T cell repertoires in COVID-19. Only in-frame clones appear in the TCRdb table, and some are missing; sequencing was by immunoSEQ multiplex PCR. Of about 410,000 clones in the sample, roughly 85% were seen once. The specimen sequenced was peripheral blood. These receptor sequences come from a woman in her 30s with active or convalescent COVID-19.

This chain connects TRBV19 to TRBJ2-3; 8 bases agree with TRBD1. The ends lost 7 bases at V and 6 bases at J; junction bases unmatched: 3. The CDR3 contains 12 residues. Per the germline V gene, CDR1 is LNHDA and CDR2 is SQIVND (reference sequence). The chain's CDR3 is CASNNRGDTQYF. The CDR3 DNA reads TGTGCCAGTAACAACAGGGGGGATACGCAGTATTTT.

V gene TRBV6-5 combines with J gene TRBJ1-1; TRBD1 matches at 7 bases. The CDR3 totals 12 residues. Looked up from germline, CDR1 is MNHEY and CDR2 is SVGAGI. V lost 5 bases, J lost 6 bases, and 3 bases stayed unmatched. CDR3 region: CASSHQGAEAFF. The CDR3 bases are TGTGCCAGCAGTCACCAGGGGGCTGAAGCTTTCTTT.

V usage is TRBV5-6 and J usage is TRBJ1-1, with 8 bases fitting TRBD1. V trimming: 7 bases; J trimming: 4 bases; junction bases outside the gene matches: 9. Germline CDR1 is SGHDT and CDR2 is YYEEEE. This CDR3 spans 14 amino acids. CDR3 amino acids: CASARQGPGTEAFF. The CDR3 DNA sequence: TGTGCCAGCGCAAGACAGGGGCCGGGCACTGAAGCTTTCTTT.

DNA of the CDR3: TGCGCCAGCAGACCAAGAATCATACCGGGACAGGGGGATGCTGGCTACACCTTC. It specifies CASRPRIIPGQGDAGYTF. V usage is TRBV4-1 and J usage is TRBJ1-2; 11 bases are a match to TRBD1. Germline V gives CDR1 MGHRA, CDR2 YSYEKL. V shed 6 bases, J shed 7 bases, and the junction held 19 bases outside the gene matches. This CDR3 is built from 18 residues.

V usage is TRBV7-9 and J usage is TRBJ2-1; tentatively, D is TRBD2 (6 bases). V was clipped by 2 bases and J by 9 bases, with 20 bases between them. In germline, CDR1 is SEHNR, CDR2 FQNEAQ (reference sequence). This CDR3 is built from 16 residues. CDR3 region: CASSLRSADLGGEQFF. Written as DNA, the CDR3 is TGTGCCAGCAGCTTACGGTCAGCGGATCTCGGGGGTGAGCAGTTCTTC.

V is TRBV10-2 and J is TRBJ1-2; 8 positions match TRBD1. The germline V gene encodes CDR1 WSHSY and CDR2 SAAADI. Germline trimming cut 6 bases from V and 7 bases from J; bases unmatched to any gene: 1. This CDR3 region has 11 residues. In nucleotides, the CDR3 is TGCGCCAGCAGCGACAGGGGTGGCTACACCTTC. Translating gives CASSDRGGYTF.

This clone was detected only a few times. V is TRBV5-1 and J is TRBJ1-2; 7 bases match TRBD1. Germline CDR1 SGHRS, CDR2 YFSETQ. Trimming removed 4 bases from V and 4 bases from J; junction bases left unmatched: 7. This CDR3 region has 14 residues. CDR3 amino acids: CASSVGDRAYGYTF. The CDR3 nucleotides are TGCGCCAGCAGCGTAGGAGACAGGGCCTATGGCTACACCTTC. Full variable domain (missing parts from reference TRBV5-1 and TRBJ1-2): KAGVTQTPRYLIKTRGQQVTLSCSPISGHRSVSWYQQTPGQGLQFLFEYFSETQRNKGNFPGRFSGRQFSNSRSEMNVSTLELGDSALYLCASSVGDRAYGYTFGSGTRLTVV.

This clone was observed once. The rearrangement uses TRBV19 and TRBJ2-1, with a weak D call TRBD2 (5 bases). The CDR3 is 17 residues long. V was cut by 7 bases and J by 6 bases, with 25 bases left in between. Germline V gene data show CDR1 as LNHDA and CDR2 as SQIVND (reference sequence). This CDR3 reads CASNNGWGTGISNEQFF. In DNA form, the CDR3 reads TGTGCCAGTAATAACGGATGGGGAACGGGAATAAGCAATGAGCAGTTCTTC.

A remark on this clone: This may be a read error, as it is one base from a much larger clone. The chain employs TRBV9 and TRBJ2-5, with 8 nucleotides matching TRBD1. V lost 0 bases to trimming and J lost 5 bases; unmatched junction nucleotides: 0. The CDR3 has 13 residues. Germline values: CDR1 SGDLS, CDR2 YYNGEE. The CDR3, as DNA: TGTGCCAGCAGCGTAGGACAGGGGGAGACCCAGTACTTC. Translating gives CASSVGQGETQYF.

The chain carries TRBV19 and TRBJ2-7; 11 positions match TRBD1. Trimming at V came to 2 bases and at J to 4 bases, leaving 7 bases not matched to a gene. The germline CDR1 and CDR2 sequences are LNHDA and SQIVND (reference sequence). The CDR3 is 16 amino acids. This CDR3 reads CASSIIWRDRGYEQYF. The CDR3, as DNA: TGTGCCAGTAGTATAATTTGGAGGGACAGGGGGTACGAGCAGTACTTC.

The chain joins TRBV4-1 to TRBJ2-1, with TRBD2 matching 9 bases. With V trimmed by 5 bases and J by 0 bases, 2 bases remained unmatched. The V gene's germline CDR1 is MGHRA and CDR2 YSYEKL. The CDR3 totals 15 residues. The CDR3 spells CASSLAGASYNEQFF. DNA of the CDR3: TGCGCCAGCAGCTTAGCGGGGGCCTCCTACAATGAGCAGTTCTTC.

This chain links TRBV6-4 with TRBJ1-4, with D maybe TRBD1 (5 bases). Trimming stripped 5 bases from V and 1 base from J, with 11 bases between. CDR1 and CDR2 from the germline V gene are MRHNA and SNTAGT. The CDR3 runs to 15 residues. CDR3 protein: CASSRQGGTNEKLFF. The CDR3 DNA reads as TGTGCCAGCAGTCGGCAGGGAGGAACTAATGAAAAACTGTTTTTT.

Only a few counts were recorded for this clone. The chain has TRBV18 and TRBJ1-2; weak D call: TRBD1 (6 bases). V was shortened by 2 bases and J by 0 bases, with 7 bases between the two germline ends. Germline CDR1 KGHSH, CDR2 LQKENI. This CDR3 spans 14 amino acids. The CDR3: CASSPGGPNYGYTF. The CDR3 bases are TGTGCCAGCTCACCAGGGGGCCCTAACTATGGCTACACCTTC.

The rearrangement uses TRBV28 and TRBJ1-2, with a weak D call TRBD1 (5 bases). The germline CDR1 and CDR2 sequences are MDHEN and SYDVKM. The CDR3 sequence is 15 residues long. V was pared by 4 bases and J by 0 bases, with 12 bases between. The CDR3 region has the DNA TGTGCCAGCAGTTCCGTCGGGGGAGCTAACTATGGCTACACCTTC. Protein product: CASSSVGGANYGYTF.

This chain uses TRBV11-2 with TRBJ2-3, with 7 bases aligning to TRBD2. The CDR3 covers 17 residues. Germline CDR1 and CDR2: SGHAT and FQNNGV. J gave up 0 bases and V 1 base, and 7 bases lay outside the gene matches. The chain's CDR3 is CASSLGKLALSTDTQYF. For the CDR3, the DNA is TGTGCCAGCAGCTTAGGAAAACTAGCGCTGAGCACAGATACGCAGTATTTT.

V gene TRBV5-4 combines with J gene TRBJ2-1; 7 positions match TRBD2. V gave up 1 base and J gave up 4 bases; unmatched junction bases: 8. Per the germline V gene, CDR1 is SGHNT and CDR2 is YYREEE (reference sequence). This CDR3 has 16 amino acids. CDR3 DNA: TGTGCCAGCAGCTTGCCAGCGGGGCGGGGGTACAATGAGCAGTTCTTC. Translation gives CASSLPAGRGYNEQFF. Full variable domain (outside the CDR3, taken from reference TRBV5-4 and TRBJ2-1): ETGVTQSPTHLIKTRGQQVTLRCSSQSGHNTVSWYQQALGQGPQFIFQYYREEENGRGNFPPRFSGLQFPNYSSELNVNALELDDSALYLCASSLPAGRGYNEQFFGPGTRLTVL.

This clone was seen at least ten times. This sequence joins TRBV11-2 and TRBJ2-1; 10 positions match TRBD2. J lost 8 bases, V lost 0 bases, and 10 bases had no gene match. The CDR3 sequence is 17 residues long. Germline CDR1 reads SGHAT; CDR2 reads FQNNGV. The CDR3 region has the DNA TGTGCCAGCAGCTTAGATCTGGTAGCGGGAGGAATGTATGAGCAGTTCTTC. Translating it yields CASSLDLVAGGMYEQFF.

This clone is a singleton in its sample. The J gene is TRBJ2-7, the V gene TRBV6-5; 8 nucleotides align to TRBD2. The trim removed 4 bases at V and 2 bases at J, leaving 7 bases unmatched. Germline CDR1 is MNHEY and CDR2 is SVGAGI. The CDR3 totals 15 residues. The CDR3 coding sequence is TGTGCCAGCAGTTCCCGGGAGGGAGGAGCCTACGAGCAGTACTTC. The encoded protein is CASSSREGGAYEQYF.

This CDR3 reads CASSFPYFGGHGETQYF. CDR3 bases: TGTGCCAGCAGTTTCCCTTACTTCGGCGGGCACGGAGAGACCCAGTACTTC. This rearrangement joins TRBV27 to TRBJ2-5; D is possibly TRBD2 (5 bases). The length of the CDR3 is 17 residues. Trimming left V 3 bases short and J 4 bases short, with 21 bases between. Germline lookup yields CDR1 MNHEY and CDR2 SMNVEV (reference sequence).

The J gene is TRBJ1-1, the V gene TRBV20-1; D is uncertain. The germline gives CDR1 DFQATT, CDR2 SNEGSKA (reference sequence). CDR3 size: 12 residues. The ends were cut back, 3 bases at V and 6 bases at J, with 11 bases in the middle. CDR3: CSASGRTAEAFF. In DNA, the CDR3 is TGCAGTGCTAGTGGCCGAACGGCTGAAGCTTTCTTT.

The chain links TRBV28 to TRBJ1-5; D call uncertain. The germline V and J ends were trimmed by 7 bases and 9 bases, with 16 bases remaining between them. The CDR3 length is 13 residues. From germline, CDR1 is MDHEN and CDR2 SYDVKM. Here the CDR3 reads CASTPSAVGPQHF. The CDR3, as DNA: TGTGCCAGCACCCCCTCCGCCGTCGGGCCCCAGCATTTT.

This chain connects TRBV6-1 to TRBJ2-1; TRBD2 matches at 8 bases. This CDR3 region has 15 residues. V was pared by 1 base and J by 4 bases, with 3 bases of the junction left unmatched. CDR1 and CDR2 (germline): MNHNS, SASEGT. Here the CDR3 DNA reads TGTGCCAGCAGTGAAGAAGCGGGAGAGTACAATGAGCAGTTCTTC. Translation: CASSEEAGEYNEQFF.

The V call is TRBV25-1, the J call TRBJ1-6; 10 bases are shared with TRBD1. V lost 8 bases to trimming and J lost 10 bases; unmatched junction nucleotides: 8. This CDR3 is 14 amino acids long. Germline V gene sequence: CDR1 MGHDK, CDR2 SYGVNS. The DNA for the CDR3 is TGTGCCAGCGTGGGGACAGGGGAACGGTCACCCCTCCACTTT. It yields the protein CASVGTGERSPLHF.

The CDR3 nucleotides read TGTGCCAACACTTCCGGGACAAGGAACACTGAAGCTTTCTTT. This codes for CANTSGTRNTEAFF. The V and J genes are TRBV6-5 and TRBJ1-1; perhaps TRBD1 as D (6 bases). Deletions cut 10 bases from V and 1 base from J, with 16 bases between. The CDR3 extends over 14 amino acids. Looked up from germline, CDR1 is MNHEY and CDR2 is SVGAGI.

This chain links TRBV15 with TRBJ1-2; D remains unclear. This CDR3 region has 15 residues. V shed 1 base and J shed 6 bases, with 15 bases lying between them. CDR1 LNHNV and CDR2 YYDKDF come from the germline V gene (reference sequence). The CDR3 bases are TGTGCCACCAGCAGAGTGGAGGCGAGGGCTAATGGCTACACCTTC. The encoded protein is CATSRVEARANGYTF. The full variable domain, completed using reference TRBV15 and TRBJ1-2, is DAMVIQNPRYQVTQFGKPVTLSCSQTLNHNVMYWYQQKSSQAPKLLFHYYDKDFNNEADTPDNFQSRRPNTSFCFLDIRSPGLGDTAMYLCATSRVEARANGYTFGSGTRLTVV.

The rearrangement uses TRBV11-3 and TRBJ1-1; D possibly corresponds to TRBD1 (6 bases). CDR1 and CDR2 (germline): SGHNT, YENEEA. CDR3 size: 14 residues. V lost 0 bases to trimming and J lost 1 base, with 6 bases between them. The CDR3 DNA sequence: TGTGCCAGCAGCTTAGACAGGGGGAACACTGAAGCTTTCTTT. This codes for CASSLDRGNTEAFF.